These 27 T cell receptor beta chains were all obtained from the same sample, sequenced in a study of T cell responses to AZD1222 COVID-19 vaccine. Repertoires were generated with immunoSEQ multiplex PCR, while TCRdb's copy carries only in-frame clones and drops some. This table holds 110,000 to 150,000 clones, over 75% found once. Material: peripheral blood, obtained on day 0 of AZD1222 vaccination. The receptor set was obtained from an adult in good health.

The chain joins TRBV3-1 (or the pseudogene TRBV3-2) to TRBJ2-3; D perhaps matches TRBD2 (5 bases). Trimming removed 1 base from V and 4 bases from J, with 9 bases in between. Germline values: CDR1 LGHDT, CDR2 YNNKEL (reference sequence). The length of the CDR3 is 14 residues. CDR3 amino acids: CASSQVRGSDTQYF. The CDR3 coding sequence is TGTGCCAGCAGCCAAGTTCGGGGATCAGATACGCAGTATTTT.

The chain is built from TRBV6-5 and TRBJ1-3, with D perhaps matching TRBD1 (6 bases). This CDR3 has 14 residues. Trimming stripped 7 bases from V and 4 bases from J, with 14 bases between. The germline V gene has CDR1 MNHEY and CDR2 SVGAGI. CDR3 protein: CASTPGASGNTIYF. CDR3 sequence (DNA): TGTGCCAGCACCCCGGGGGCGTCCGGAAACACCATATATTTT.

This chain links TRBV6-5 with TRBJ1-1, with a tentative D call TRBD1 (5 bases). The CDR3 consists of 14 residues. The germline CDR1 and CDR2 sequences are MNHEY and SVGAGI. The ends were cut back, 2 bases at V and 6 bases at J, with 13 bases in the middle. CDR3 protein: CASSYDSHQSEAFF. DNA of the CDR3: TGTGCCAGCAGTTACGACAGCCATCAATCTGAAGCTTTCTTT.

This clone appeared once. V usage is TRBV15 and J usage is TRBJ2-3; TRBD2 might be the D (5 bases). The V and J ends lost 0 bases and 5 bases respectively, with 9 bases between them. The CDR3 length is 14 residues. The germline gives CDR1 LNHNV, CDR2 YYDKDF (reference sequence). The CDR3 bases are TGTGCCACCAGCAGAGACGGGATTATAGATACGCAGTATTTT. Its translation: CATSRDGIIDTQYF.

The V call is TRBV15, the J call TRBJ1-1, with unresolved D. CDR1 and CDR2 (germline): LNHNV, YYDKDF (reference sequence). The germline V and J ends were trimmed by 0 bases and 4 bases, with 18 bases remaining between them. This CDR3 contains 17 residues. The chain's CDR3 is CATSRDGLFLGSTEAFF. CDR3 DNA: TGTGCCACCAGCAGAGATGGACTGTTCCTTGGCAGCACTGAAGCTTTCTTT.

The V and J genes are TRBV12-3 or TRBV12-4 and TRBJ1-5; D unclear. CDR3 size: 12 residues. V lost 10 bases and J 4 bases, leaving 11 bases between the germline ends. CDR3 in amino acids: CATKVGNQPQHF. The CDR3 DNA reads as TGTGCCACTAAGGTCGGGAATCAGCCCCAGCATTTT.

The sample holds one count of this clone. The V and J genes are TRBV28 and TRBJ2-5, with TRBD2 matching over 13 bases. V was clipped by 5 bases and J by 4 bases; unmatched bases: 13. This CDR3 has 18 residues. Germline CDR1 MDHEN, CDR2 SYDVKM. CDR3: CASSTPRTSGSIGETQYF. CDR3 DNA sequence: TGTGCCAGCAGTACTCCCCGGACTAGCGGGAGTATAGGAGAGACCCAGTACTTC.

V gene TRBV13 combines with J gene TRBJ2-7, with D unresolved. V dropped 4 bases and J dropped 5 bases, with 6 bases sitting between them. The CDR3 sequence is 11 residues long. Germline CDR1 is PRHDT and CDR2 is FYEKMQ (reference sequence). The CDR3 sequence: CASSYLNEQYF. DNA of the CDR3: TGTGCCAGCAGCTACCTCAACGAGCAGTACTTC.

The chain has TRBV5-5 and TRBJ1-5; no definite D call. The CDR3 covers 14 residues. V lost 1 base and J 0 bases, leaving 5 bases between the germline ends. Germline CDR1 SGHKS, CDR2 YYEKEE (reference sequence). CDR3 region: CASSLSYSNQPQHF. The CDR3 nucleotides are TGTGCCAGCAGCTTGTCGTATAGCAATCAGCCCCAGCATTTT.

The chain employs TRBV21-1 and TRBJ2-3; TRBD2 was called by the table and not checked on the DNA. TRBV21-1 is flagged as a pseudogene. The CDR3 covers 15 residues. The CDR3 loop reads CASSNKRGYTDTQYF. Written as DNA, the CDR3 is TGTGCCAGCAGCAATAAGCGGGGTTACACAGATACGCAGTATTTT.

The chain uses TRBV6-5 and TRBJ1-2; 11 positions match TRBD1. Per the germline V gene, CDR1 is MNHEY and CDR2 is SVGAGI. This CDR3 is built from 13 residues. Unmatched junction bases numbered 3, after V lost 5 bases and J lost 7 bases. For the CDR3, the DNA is TGTGCCAGCAGTCCCGGGACAGGGGGTGGCTACACCTTC. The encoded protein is CASSPGTGGGYTF.

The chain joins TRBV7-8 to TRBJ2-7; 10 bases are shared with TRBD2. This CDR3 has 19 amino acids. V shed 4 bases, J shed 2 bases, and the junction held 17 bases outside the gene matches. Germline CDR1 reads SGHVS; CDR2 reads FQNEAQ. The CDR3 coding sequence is TGTGCCAGCAGCTCCAGAGCCGGGACTAGCGTCATCGTGACCTACGAGCAGTACTTC. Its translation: CASSSRAGTSVIVTYEQYF.

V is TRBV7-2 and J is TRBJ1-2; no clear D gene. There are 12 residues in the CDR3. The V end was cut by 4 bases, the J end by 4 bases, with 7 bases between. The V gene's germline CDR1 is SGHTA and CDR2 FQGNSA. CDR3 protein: CASSSHSYGYTF. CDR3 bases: TGTGCCAGCAGCTCACACTCCTATGGCTACACCTTC.

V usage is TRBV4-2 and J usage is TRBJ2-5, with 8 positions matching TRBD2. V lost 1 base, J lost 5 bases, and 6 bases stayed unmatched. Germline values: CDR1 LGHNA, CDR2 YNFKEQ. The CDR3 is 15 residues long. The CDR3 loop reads CASSQGRLARETQYF. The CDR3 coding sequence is TGTGCCAGCAGCCAAGGTAGACTAGCGAGGGAGACCCAGTACTTC.

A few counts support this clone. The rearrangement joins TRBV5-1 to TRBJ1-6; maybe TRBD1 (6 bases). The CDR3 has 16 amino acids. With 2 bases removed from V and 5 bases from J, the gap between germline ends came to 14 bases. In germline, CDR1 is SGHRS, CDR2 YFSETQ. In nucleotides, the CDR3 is TGCGCCAGCAGCTTACAGGGTTTGGCGAATAATTCACCCCTCCACTTT. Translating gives CASSLQGLANNSPLHF.

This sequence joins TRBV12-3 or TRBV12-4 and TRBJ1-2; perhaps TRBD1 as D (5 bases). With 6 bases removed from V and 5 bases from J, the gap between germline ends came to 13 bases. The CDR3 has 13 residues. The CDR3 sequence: CASSAGLVYGYTF. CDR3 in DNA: TGTGCCAGCAGCGCGGGACTCGTATATGGCTACACCTTC.

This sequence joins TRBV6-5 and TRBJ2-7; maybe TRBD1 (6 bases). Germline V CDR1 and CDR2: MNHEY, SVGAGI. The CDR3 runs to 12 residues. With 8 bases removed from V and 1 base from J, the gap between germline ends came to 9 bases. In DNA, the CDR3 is TGTGCCAGCGAGGGGGTTTCCTACGAGCAGTACTTC. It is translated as CASEGVSYEQYF.

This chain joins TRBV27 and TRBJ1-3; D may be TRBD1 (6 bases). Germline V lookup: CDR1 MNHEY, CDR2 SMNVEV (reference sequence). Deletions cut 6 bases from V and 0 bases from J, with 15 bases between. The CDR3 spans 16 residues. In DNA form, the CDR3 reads TGTGCCAGCAGCTCCGAGGGGGGCTCCTCTGGAAACACCATATATTTT. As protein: CASSSEGGSSGNTIYF.

The CDR3 sequence: CASSSYYSSLFF. CDR3 sequence (DNA): TGTGCCAGCAGCTCCTACTACTCATCCCTGTTTTTT. This chain joins TRBV7-2 and TRBJ1-4, with unresolved D. The CDR3 length is 12 residues. Germline CDR1 SGHTA, CDR2 FQGNSA. V was pared by 4 bases and J by 14 bases, with 14 bases between.

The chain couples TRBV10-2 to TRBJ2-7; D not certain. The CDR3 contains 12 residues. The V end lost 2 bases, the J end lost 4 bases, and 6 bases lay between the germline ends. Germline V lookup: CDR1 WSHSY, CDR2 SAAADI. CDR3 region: CASSETRYEQYF. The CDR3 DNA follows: TGCGCCAGCAGTGAGACAAGGTACGAGCAGTACTTC.

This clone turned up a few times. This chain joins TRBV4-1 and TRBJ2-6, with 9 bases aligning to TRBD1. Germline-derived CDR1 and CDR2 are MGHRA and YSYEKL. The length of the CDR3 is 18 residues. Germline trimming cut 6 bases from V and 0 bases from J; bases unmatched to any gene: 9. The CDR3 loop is CASRSPGQGPSGANVLTF. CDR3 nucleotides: TGCGCCAGCAGGTCTCCGGGACAGGGTCCCTCTGGGGCCAACGTCCTGACTTTC.

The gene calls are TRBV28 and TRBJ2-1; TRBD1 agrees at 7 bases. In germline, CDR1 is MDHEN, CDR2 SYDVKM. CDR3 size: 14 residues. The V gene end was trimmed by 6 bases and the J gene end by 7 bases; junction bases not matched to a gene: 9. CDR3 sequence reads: CASRTPGTVNEQFF. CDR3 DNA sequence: TGTGCCAGCAGGACCCCCGGGACAGTAAATGAGCAGTTCTTC.

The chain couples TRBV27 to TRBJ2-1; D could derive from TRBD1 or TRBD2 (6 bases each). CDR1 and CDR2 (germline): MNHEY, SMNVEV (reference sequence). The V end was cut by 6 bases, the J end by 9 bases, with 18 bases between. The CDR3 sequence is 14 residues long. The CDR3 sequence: CASRRDPRGGEQFF. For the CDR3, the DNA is TGTGCCAGCAGAAGGGACCCCAGGGGAGGTGAGCAGTTCTTC.

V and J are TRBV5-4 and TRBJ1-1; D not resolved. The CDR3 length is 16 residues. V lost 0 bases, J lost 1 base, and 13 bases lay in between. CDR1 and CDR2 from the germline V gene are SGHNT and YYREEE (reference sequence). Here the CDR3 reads CASSLDHIQPNTEAFF. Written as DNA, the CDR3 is TGTGCCAGCAGCTTGGACCATATACAGCCGAACACTGAAGCTTTCTTT.

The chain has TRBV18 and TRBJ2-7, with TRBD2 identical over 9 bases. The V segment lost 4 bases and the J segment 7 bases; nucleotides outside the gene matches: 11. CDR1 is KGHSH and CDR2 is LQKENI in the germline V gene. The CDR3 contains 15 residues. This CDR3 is CASSHSAGGPQEQYF. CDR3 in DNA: TGTGCCAGCTCACATTCGGCGGGAGGGCCTCAAGAGCAGTACTTC. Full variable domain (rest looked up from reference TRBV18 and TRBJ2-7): NAGVMQNPRHLVRRRGQEARLRCSPMKGHSHVYWYRQLPEEGLKFMVYLQKENIIDESGMPKERFSAEFPKEGPSILRIQQVVRGDSAAYFCASSHSAGGPQEQYFGPGTRLTVT.

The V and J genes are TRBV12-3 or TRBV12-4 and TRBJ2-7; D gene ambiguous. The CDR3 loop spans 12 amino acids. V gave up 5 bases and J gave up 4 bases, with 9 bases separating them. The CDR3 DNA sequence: TGTGCCAGCAGTCTACAGAAATACGAGCAGTACTTC. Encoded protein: CASSLQKYEQYF.

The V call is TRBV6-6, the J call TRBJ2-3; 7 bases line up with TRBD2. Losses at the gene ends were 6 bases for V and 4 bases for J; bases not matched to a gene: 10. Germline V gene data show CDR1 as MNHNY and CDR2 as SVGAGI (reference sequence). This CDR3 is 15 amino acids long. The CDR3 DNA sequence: TGTGCCAGCAGGGACGGGACTACCGGTGCAGATACGCAGTATTTT. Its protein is CASRDGTTGADTQYF.